Listed here are 21 T cell receptor beta chains from one sample, sequenced in a study of OX40 agonist ivuxolimab in advanced cancers. Clones were sequenced by immunoSEQ multiplex PCR, and TCRdb holds only the in-frame ones, with some missing. This table holds about 49,000 clones, 75% to 80% found once. Sample: CD4+ or CD8+ T cells sorted from blood, taken in a trial of the OX40 agonist ivuxolimab. Receptor source: an adult with an advanced solid tumor such as melanoma, head and neck, liver or kidney cancer.

This chain uses TRBV29-1 with TRBJ2-7, with TRBD1 matching over 8 bases. V was pared by 8 bases and J by 0 bases, with 6 bases of the junction left unmatched. Germline-derived CDR1 and CDR2 are SQVTM and ANQGSEA. The CDR3 loop spans 13 amino acids. The CDR3 here is CSLQGALSYEQYF. The CDR3, as DNA: TGCAGCCTGCAGGGGGCCCTCTCCTACGAGCAGTACTTC.

V gene TRBV4-1 combines with J gene TRBJ2-5; D ambiguous. Trimming pared 4 bases from V and 4 bases from J, leaving 16 bases between. CDR1 is MGHRA and CDR2 is YSYEKL in the germline V gene. This CDR3 spans 15 amino acids. The CDR3 coding sequence is TGCGCCAGCAGCCCGGGCGCCTACGAAGGAGAGACCCAGTACTTC. Translated, it gives CASSPGAYEGETQYF.

The chain has TRBV30 and TRBJ2-7, with 8 nucleotides matching TRBD1. The ends lost 2 bases at V and 2 bases at J; junction bases unmatched: 5. The CDR3 contains 14 residues. Germline-derived CDR1 and CDR2 are GTSNPN and SVGIG (reference sequence). The CDR3 is CAWSRTGTPYEQYF. DNA of the CDR3: TGTGCCTGGAGTCGGACAGGGACCCCCTACGAGCAGTACTTC. Supplemented by reference TRBV30 and TRBJ2-7, the full variable domain reads SQTIHQWPATLVQPVGSPLSLECTVEGTSNPNLYWYRQAAGRGLQLLFYSVGIGQISSEVPQNLSASRPQDRQFILSSKKLLLSDSGFYLCAWSRTGTPYEQYFGPGTRLTVT.

The rearrangement uses TRBV6-5 and TRBJ1-6; possible D gene TRBD1, 6 bases. The V gene's germline CDR1 is MNHEY and CDR2 SVGAGI. The CDR3 runs 16 residues. Trimming cost V 0 bases and J 8 bases, with 14 bases left between them. The CDR3 spells CASSYSRGASDSPLHF. The CDR3 coding sequence is TGTGCCAGCAGTTACTCCAGGGGCGCCAGCGATTCACCCCTCCACTTT.

The rearrangement links TRBV30 to TRBJ2-7; 7 bases are shared with TRBD1. The V and J ends lost 2 bases and 0 bases, in that order; junction bases with no gene match: 1. The CDR3 sequence is 13 residues long. CDR1 GTSNPN and CDR2 SVGIG come from the germline V gene (reference sequence). CDR3 coding DNA: TGTGCCTGGAGTAGACAGGGCTCCTACGAGCAGTACTTC. Translation gives CAWSRQGSYEQYF.

The J gene is TRBJ1-1, the V gene TRBV6-1; D not resolved. The germline CDR1 and CDR2 sequences are MNHNS and SASEGT. The CDR3 length is 13 residues. V lost 4 bases, J lost 2 bases, and 8 bases lay in between. CDR3 loop: CASSVTDNTEAFF. The CDR3 coding sequence is TGTGCCAGCAGTGTCACCGACAACACTGAAGCTTTCTTT.

V and J are TRBV5-4 and TRBJ2-1; a weak D match, TRBD2 (6 bases). This CDR3 has 15 residues. Germline-derived CDR1 and CDR2 are SGHNT and YYREEE (reference sequence). The V end lost 2 bases, the J end lost 5 bases, and 14 bases lay between the germline ends. The CDR3 DNA is TGTGCCAGCAGCTTTAGCGGCGGTTCTCACAATGAGCAGTTCTTC. Its protein product is CASSFSGGSHNEQFF.

The J gene is TRBJ2-2, the V gene TRBV27; the D gene is possibly TRBD1 (5 bases). This CDR3 has 15 residues. Per the germline V gene, CDR1 is MNHEY and CDR2 is SMNVEV (reference sequence). V lost 8 bases, J lost 5 bases, and 18 bases lay in between. DNA for the CDR3: TGTGCCAGCCATACAGGATTTCTGGGAACCGGGGAGCTGTTTTTT. This sequence encodes CASHTGFLGTGELFF.

The genes are TRBV2 and TRBJ1-1; 9 bases fit TRBD1. Trimming removed 2 bases from V and 6 bases from J; junction bases left unmatched: 7. Germline CDR1 is SNHLY and CDR2 is FYNNEI. This CDR3 contains 15 residues. CDR3 DNA: TGTGCCAGCAGTGAACGGACAGGGGCGGTTGCTGAAGCTTTCTTT. Its translation is CASSERTGAVAEAFF.

The chain has TRBV7-8 and TRBJ1-5; D may be TRBD1 (5 bases). Germline V gene sequence: CDR1 SGHVS, CDR2 FQNEAQ. Trimming removed 3 bases from V and 6 bases from J, with 12 bases in between. The CDR3 consists of 14 residues. CDR3 in amino acids: CASSLADSIQPQHF. The DNA for the CDR3 is TGTGCCAGCAGCTTGGCCGACAGTATTCAGCCCCAGCATTTT.

This chain uses TRBV2 with TRBJ1-2; no clear D. Trimming cost V 4 bases and J 6 bases, with 15 bases left between them. Germline CDR1 reads SNHLY; CDR2 reads FYNNEI. The CDR3 sequence is 14 residues long. The CDR3: CASSAETSIHGYTF. For the CDR3, the DNA is TGTGCCAGCAGTGCGGAGACCTCTATCCATGGCTACACCTTC.

This chain joins TRBV7-9 and TRBJ1-1, with D tentatively TRBD1 (6 bases). The V gene's germline CDR1 is SEHNR and CDR2 FQNEAQ (reference sequence). CDR3 length equals 19 residues. V dropped 5 bases and J dropped 2 bases, with 27 bases sitting between them. In nucleotides, the CDR3 is TGTGCCAGCAGCCGAATATCCGGAGGGCAGGGGAGTATAAACACTGAAGCTTTCTTT. Translating it yields CASSRISGGQGSINTEAFF.

This chain's CDR3 is CASSGQGANGYTF. For the CDR3, the DNA is TGTGCCAGCAGTGGACAGGGGGCGAATGGCTACACCTTC. The rearrangement joins TRBV27 to TRBJ1-2; TRBD1 aligns across 11 bases. This CDR3 is 13 amino acids long. The ends lost 5 bases at V and 6 bases at J; junction bases unmatched: 2. Germline V gene lookup returns CDR1 MNHEY and CDR2 SMNVEV (reference sequence).

In this sample, this clone turned up a few times. The J gene is TRBJ2-1, the V gene TRBV13, with 9 positions matching TRBD1. Germline V CDR1 and CDR2: PRHDT, FYEKMQ (reference sequence). This CDR3 is 14 amino acids long. Trimming removed 5 bases from V and 7 bases from J; junction bases left unmatched: 6. Here the CDR3 reads CASSTRTGVNEQFF. The CDR3 coding sequence is TGTGCCAGCAGCACTCGGACAGGGGTTAATGAGCAGTTCTTC.

The chain carries TRBV27 and TRBJ2-5; D is uncertain. With 5 bases removed from V and 4 bases from J, the gap between germline ends came to 14 bases. This CDR3 is 14 amino acids long. Looked up from germline, CDR1 is MNHEY and CDR2 is SMNVEV (reference sequence). The CDR3 DNA reads as TGTGCCAGCAGTCCTCTCTCAAGTTTAGAGACCCAGTACTTC. Translation: CASSPLSSLETQYF.

The chain has TRBV27 and TRBJ2-5; possible D gene TRBD2, 6 bases. CDR3 length equals 15 residues. The germline V gene has CDR1 MNHEY and CDR2 SMNVEV (reference sequence). V was pared by 5 bases and J by 1 base, with 14 bases between. CDR3 protein: CASSPRRGFQETQYF. CDR3 coding DNA: TGTGCCAGCAGTCCCCGGAGGGGCTTCCAAGAGACCCAGTACTTC.

The rearrangement uses TRBV7-2 and TRBJ2-7; D is perhaps TRBD1 (5 bases). The CDR3 sequence is 14 residues long. Trimming took 5 bases from V and 4 from J, leaving 15 bases between them. The V gene's germline CDR1 is SGHTA and CDR2 FQGNSA. This CDR3 is CASSPFTGLYEQYF. In DNA form, the CDR3 reads TGTGCCAGCAGCCCTTTTACAGGTCTGTACGAGCAGTACTTC. The entire variable domain, with the rest obtained from reference TRBV7-2 and TRBJ2-7, is as follows: GAGVSQSPSNKVTEKGKDVELRCDPISGHTALYWYRQSLGQGLEFLIYFQGNSAPDKSGLPSDRFSAERTGGSVSTLTIQRTQQEDSAVYLCASSPFTGLYEQYFGPGTRLTVT.

In its sample, this clone ranks as medium-sized. J is TRBJ1-4 and V is TRBV7-9, with a tentative D call TRBD1 (5 bases). Germline CDR1 reads SEHNR; CDR2 reads FQNEAQ (reference sequence). Trimming removed 5 bases from V and 8 bases from J, with 18 bases in between. The CDR3 length is 15 residues. The CDR3 protein is CASSPHGIRGEKLFF. CDR3 nucleotides: TGTGCCAGCAGCCCCCACGGGATAAGGGGCGAAAAACTGTTTTTT.

This chain links TRBV4-3 with TRBJ1-1; D perhaps matches TRBD1 (5 bases). Germline V gene lookup returns CDR1 LGHNA and CDR2 YSLEER. V was pared by 0 bases and J by 5 bases, with 16 bases between. The CDR3 consists of 16 residues. CDR3 protein: CASSQDPGGLGTEAFF. CDR3 nucleotides: TGCGCCAGCAGCCAAGACCCTGGGGGATTGGGGACTGAAGCTTTCTTT.

The V gene is TRBV28, the J gene TRBJ2-7; 12 bases fit TRBD2. With V trimmed by 5 bases and J by 4 bases, 9 bases remained unmatched. The CDR3 consists of 16 residues. Germline V gene data show CDR1 as MDHEN and CDR2 as SYDVKM. Here the CDR3 DNA reads TGTGCCAGCAGTCCTAATCGACTAGCGGGAGATTACGAGCAGTACTTC. It is translated as CASSPNRLAGDYEQYF.

This chain uses TRBV4-1 with TRBJ1-4, with TRBD1 identical over 9 bases. From germline, CDR1 is MGHRA and CDR2 YSYEKL. The CDR3 is 15 amino acids. The ends lost 2 bases at V and 8 bases at J; junction bases unmatched: 6. The CDR3 sequence is CASSQKTGGREKLFF. For the CDR3, the DNA is TGCGCCAGCAGCCAAAAGACAGGGGGTAGGGAAAAACTGTTTTTT.